This TCR beta chain was observed in a study of Ad26.COV2.S vaccination and SARS-CoV-2 variants. Study in general: Each vaccinee took Ad26.COV2.S intramuscularly, once or twice 56 days apart.

The CDR3 runs to 13 residues. The junction had 3 bases not matched to a gene; V was cut back by 8 bases and J by 4 bases. Germline assignment: CDR1 SGHRS and CDR2 YFSETQ. The assay was immunoSEQ multiplex PCR, and TCRdb's table has in-frame clones only and misses some. The data hold over 450,000 clones, with 89% observed a single time. Treatment in this sample: about 20 received Ad26.COV2.S at low or high dose, single or two shots; 5 received placebo; per-sample allocation not given. Repertoires come from day 63 after the first vaccine or placebo injection. Sequenced material: peripheral blood, taken in a trial of Ad26.COV2.S vaccine versus placebo. The gene calls are TRBV5-1 and TRBJ1-2; 12 positions match TRBD1. The receptor's source is a person aged 18-65 years who received the Ad26.COV2.S COVID-19 vaccine or a placebo. The CDR3 sequence: CASGTGGVYGYTF. Here the CDR3 DNA reads TGCGCCAGTGGGACAGGGGGCGTCTATGGCTACACCTTC.